The entry that follows covers one TCR beta chain sequence. The antigen remains unidentified. The data belong to a study of shared clonotypes between healthy human individuals. Study-level findings and limits: Shared clonotypes: 4.5% to 6.5% naive CD4, about 3.3% naive CD8, around 2.4% memory CD4, under 0.45% memory CD8. Donor clonotype sharing was expected to depend on sequencing depth.

The CDR3 totals 16 residues. Germline-derived CDR1 and CDR2 are SGHTA and FQGNSA. V was trimmed by 2 bases and J by 1 base, leaving 11 bases between them. TCRdb keeps only in-frame clones here, not all; method: immunoSEQ multiplex PCR. The sample lists roughly 1,600,000 clones, about 98.5% seen once, with over 0.3% in the top ten. Sequencing input: naive CD4+ T cells sorted from blood. The subset is: CD45RA+ positively selected. The chain recombines TRBV7-2 with TRBJ2-2, with D unresolved. This receptor was taken from a man aged 30 to 39 in good health. CDR3 loop: CASSLFERLNTGELFF. CDR3 coding DNA: TGTGCCAGCAGCTTATTTGAACGCTTGAACACCGGGGAGCTGTTTTTT.